Included here is one T cell receptor beta chain sequence, with context. Its antigen is as yet unknown. Mismatch repair deficiency was confirmed in all patients, by PCR or immunohistochemistry. A few pembrolizumab responders had their TCRs sequenced. The assay was immunoSEQ multiplex PCR, and TCRdb's table has in-frame clones only and misses some. The sample records about 19,000 clones, over 75% being singletons. This record comes from a study of PD-1 blockade in mismatch repair-deficient tumors. Study-wide context: Patients had approximately 11 mismatch repair-deficient cancer types and were previously treated and progressing. Notes on the study in general: Tumor-resident clones, often undetectable pretreatment in blood, expanded then contracted after pembrolizumab.

This CDR3 is 16 amino acids long. CDR1 and CDR2 (germline): SGHAT, FQNNGV. The V gene lost 4 bases and the J gene lost 5 bases, with 21 bases spanning the gap. Sequences were derived from PBMCs, sampled 52 weeks after starting pembrolizumab. The TCR sequence derives from an adult with mismatch repair-deficient cancer. V gene TRBV11-2 combines with J gene TRBJ2-7; the D gene is possibly TRBD1 (5 bases). This CDR3 reads CASSSRGHLPNDEQYF. The CDR3 DNA sequence: TGTGCCAGCAGCTCACGTGGACACCTCCCCAACGACGAGCAGTACTTC.